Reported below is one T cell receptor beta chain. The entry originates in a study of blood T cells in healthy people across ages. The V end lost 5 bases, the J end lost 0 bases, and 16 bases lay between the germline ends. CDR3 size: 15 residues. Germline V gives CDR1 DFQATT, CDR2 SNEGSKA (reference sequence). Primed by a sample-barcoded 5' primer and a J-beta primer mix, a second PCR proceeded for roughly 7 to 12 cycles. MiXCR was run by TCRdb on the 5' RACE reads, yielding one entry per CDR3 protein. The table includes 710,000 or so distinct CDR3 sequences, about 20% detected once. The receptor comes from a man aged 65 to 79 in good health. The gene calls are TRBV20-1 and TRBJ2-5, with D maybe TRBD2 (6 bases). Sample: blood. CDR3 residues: CSAAPVAANQETQYF. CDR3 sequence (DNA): TGCAGTGCTGCACCCGTAGCGGCAAACCAAGAGACCCAGTACTTC.